This TCR beta chain was obtained from a study of PD-1 blockade in classical Hodgkin lymphoma. Overall study findings and caveats: Newly diagnosed patients were reported to start with lower TCR diversity than healthy donors. It was among complete responders that baseline diversity resembled that of newly diagnosed patients.

Regarding this clone: The target antigen is unknown.

Time point here: cycle 4 day 1 (C4D1), after about 6 weeks of nivolumab. No patient escaped relapse after autologous stem cell transplantation, and brentuximab vedotin exposure varied. Sequencing was performed with immunoSEQ multiplex PCR; in TCRdb, only in-frame clones are kept and a portion is missing. The sample holds thousands of clones, roughly two thirds seen once. The CDR3 extends over 13 amino acids. In germline, CDR1 is SGHKS, CDR2 YYEKEE (reference sequence). Between the trimmed V and J ends, which lost 4 bases and 3 bases, there was a span of 10 bases. The starting material was peripheral blood mononuclear cells (PBMCs), obtained before the fourth cycle of nivolumab. The TCR sequence derives from a human donor with classical Hodgkin lymphoma. The J gene is TRBJ1-1, the V gene TRBV5-5, with unresolved D. This chain's CDR3 is CASSRHMDTEAFF. The CDR3 DNA sequence: TGTGCCAGCAGCCGCCACATGGACACTGAAGCTTTCTTT.